The entry that follows covers one TCR beta chain sequence. This clonotype occurred a few times. Its antigen is unknown. Base qualities are not recorded, but no much larger clone differs from it by a single base. Trimming removed 6 bases from V and 6 bases from J, leaving 20 bases between the germline ends. The germline V gene specifies MNHNS as CDR1 and SASEGT as CDR2. The cysteine opens and the phenylalanine closes a CDR3 of 15 amino acids. Only CDR3 DNA remains: 45 bases, in frame from the first base. The data are from a study of response to subunit inactivated influenza vaccine (dated by TCRdb to the late 2010s). With regard to the full study: To follow how T cells responded to a trivalent subunit inactivated influenza vaccine, the researchers relied on deep quantitative profiling of the T cell receptor repertoire.

The investigation overall reported the following: According to the authors, only a limited number of new T cells may be recruited by each seasonal influenza vaccination.

The method was RT-PCR. Sequencing used an Illumina HiSeq 2500. The public reads were reanalyzed by TCRdb: fastp trimming at Q25, MiXCR alignment, in-frame beta chains only. Duplicate CDR3 protein sequences are folded into a single record with the most common DNA and genes. The sample data list about 500,000 distinct CDR3 sequences, and approximately 15% of these were observed just once. The leading ten clones occupy approximately 3% of the sample. This receptor was taken from a man between 50 and 69 years old who received an inactivated influenza vaccine. Donor details come from another sample of the same person, matched by shared clones. The source was CD4+ T cells sorted from PBMCs, collected around 25 months after vaccination. The chain couples TRBV6-1 to TRBJ1-2; the D gene is perhaps TRBD1, from 5 matching bases. The nucleotides are TGTGCCAGCAGCGATGTCCCGAGGGGTCGTCATGGCTACACCTTC. This gives the protein CASSDVPRGRHGYTF.